This T cell receptor beta chain comes out of a study of cytomegalovirus exposure and HLA in healthy donors. Findings and limits, study-wide: Researchers reported from a later analysis that most CMV-associated TCR beta chains appeared HLA-restricted. The authors listed over 150 TCR beta chains as cytomegalovirus-associated. Earlier analysis yielded a pattern in which most TCR beta V segments were productive about 90% or about 30% of the time.

A word on this clone: Its antigen is unidentified.

Losses at the gene ends were 2 bases for V and 7 bases for J; bases not matched to a gene: 6. The CDR3 has 15 amino acids. Germline V gene lookup returns CDR1 MDHEN and CDR2 SYDVKM. Amplification used 60 Vbeta primers and 13 Jbeta primers. Sequencing used immunoSEQ multiplex PCR; TCRdb keeps in-frame clones, though not all of them. This sample has approximately 160,000 clones, with 70% to 90% found just once. This TCR derives from a woman under 30 in good health and CMV-seronegative. The chain uses TRBV28 and TRBJ2-1; 9 bases agree with TRBD1. The specimen sequenced was PBMCs. The CDR3 spells CASSLTGTGLNEQFF. In DNA form, the CDR3 reads TGTGCCAGCAGTTTAACCGGGACAGGGCTGAATGAGCAGTTCTTC. Full variable domain (missing parts from reference TRBV28 and TRBJ2-1): DVKVTQSSRYLVKRTGEKVFLECVQDMDHENMFWYRQDPGLGLRLIYFSYDVKMKEKGDIPEGYSVSREKKERFSLILESASTNQTSMYLCASSLTGTGLNEQFFGPGTRLTVL.